One TCR beta chain is described in this entry. Its antigen is currently unknown. This table comes from immunoSEQ multiplex PCR, and its TCRdb copy is limited to in-frame clones, with some not included. The sample consists of roughly 150,000 clones, approximately 88% of them appearing once. These data belong to a study of T cell responses to AZD1222 COVID-19 vaccine. Study-level findings and limits: Repertoire samples came only from after the peak T cell response. Vaccine-associated CD4 TCRs spanned spike, dominant at 160-218 and 743-854. A reported finding is that nearly half of spike-specific TCRs target unmutated variant regions. Donors were chiefly white British, with a greater number of females, and clonal diversity was perhaps underestimated.

The input for sequencing was peripheral blood, taken on day 0 of AZD1222 vaccination. This clonotype was sampled from an adult in good health.

CDR3 in DNA: TGTGCCAGTAGTCCAGGGTATGGCTACACCTTC. Encoded protein: CASSPGYGYTF. This chain connects TRBV19 to TRBJ1-2, with D tentatively TRBD1 (5 bases). The CDR3 runs to 11 residues. Germline V lookup: CDR1 LNHDA, CDR2 SQIVND (reference sequence). V was clipped by 5 bases and J by 5 bases, with 6 bases between them. Looking up the rest from reference TRBV19 and TRBJ1-2 gives the full variable domain: DGGITQSPKYLFRKEGQNVTLSCEQNLNHDAMYWYRQDPGQGLRLIYYSQIVNDFQKGDIAEGYSVSREKKESFPLTVTSAQKNPTAFYLCASSPGYGYTFGSGTRLTVV.